A selection of T cell receptor beta chains follows, all from one sample in a study of blood T cell repertoires in COVID-19. Produced via immunoSEQ multiplex PCR; TCRdb's table is partial and in-frame only. The data show some 60,000 clones, with around 84% seen just once and more than 6% held by the top ten. The sample taken for sequencing was peripheral blood. The receptors shown here come from a human donor with active COVID-19. The donor label of this sample is uncertain. The CDR3 runs from the conserved cysteine through the conserved F or W. The D gene is left open where the match is weak. Size values are once, few and many counts, or a class for expanded clones, and some rows have none.

d_gene	abundance	j_gene	v_gene	CDR3nt	CDR3aa
.	.	TRBJ2-7	TRBV6-5	TGTGCCAGCAGCAGGCTCGATAACTACGAGCAGTACTTC	CASSRLDNYEQYF
.	.	TRBJ1-5	TRBV12-2	TGTGCAAGTCGCTTAGCGCCCAGGGGGGAGTATCAGCCCCAGCATTTT	CASRLAPRGEYQPQHF
TRBD1	few	TRBJ2-1	TRBV30	TGTGCCTGGAAGGGACAGGGGGTTGGTGAGCAGTTCTTC	CAWKGQGVGEQFF
TRBD2	.	TRBJ2-1	TRBV11-2	TGTGCCAGCAGCTTAGAAGGGACTAGCGCAGAGCAGTTCTTC	CASSLEGTSAEQFF
TRBD1	.	TRBJ2-1	TRBV7-2	TGTGCCAGCAGCCACCCTCCCGGGACAGGGACTAATGAGCAGTTCTTC	CASSHPPGTGTNEQFF
.	.	TRBJ1-3	TRBV7-2	TGTGCCAGCAGCCAACCAGGGGCTGGAAACACCATATATTTT	CASSQPGAGNTIYF
TRBD1	.	TRBJ2-7	TRBV9	TGTGCCAGCAGCGTGGCAGGACAGGCGGGCTACGAGCAGTACTTC	CASSVAGQAGYEQYF
.	.	TRBJ2-7	TRBV7-9	TGTGCCAGCAGCTTAGGGCGGGCTACGGGGTACGAGCAGTACTTC	CASSLGRATGYEQYF
.	.	TRBJ2-2	TRBV4-1	TGCGCCAGCACCGTAAACCAAGAGGGAACCGGGGAGCTGTTTTTT	CASTVNQEGTGELFF
.	.	TRBJ1-1	TRBV28	TGTGCCAGCCAGATTACAGGGTACACTGAAGCTTTCTTT	CASQITGYTEAFF
TRBD1	.	TRBJ1-6	TRBV4-2	TGTGCCAGCAGCCAAGAGTGGGGACAGAACAATTCACCCCTCCACTTT	CASSQEWGQNNSPLHF
TRBD2	.	TRBJ2-5	TRBV4-1	TGCGCCAGCAGCCAAGATCCCTTCCCGGGACTAGCGGGACCTGGGGCAGAGACCCAGTACTTC	CASSQDPFPGLAGPGAETQYF
.	.	TRBJ2-3	TRBV25-1	TGTGCCAGCAGTGCCCCTGAGGTTTATGGCACAGATACGCAGTATTTT	CASSAPEVYGTDTQYF
TRBD1	.	TRBJ2-4	TRBV10-3	TGTGCCACCGACAGGGAGAAAAACATTCAGTACTTC	CATDREKNIQYF
.	.	TRBJ2-3	TRBV11-2	TGTGCCAGCAGCTTAGGCCTAAGTACAGATACGCAGTATTTT	CASSLGLSTDTQYF
TRBD1	.	TRBJ1-2	TRBV6-5	TGTGCCAGCAGTCGCGGACAGGGAAGGTATGGCTACACCTTC	CASSRGQGRYGYTF
TRBD2	.	TRBJ2-1	TRBV7-9	TGTGCCAGCAGCTTCGGGGTAGCGGGAGGGCTAGTGAATGAGCAGTTCTTC	CASSFGVAGGLVNEQFF
TRBD1	.	TRBJ1-1	TRBV4-3	TGCGCCAGCACCTGGGACAGATCGAACACTGAAGCTTTCTTT	CASTWDRSNTEAFF
.	.	TRBJ1-6	TRBV1	TGCACCAGCGGCTCGGAGGGCCCGGGATCACCCCTCCACTTT	CTSGSEGPGSPLHF
.	.	TRBJ1-6	TRBV3-1/TRBV3-2	TGTGCCAGCAGCCTGCAGGGTAGAGGTTCACCCCTCCACTTT	CASSLQGRGSPLHF
TRBD2	.	TRBJ2-1	TRBV7-3	TGTGCCAGCAGCTCGACTAGCGGACTAGTAGGGAATGAGCAGTTCTTC	CASSSTSGLVGNEQFF
TRBD1	.	TRBJ2-1	TRBV19	TGTGCCAGTAGTTTGACAGGGGGCTACAATGAGCAGTTCTTC	CASSLTGGYNEQFF
.	.	TRBJ2-1	TRBV6-4	TGTGCCAGCAGTGACTCGCGGTCTGGCGCTAGTGAGCAGTTCTTC	CASSDSRSGASEQFF
TRBD1	.	TRBJ2-7	TRBV9	TGTGCCAGCAGCCGAGGGGCACAGGGGTCCTACGAGCAGTACTTC	CASSRGAQGSYEQYF
TRBD1	once	TRBJ1-1	TRBV19	TGTGCCAGTAGTTGGGACAGGGTAAGAAATGAAGCTTTCTTT	CASSWDRVRNEAFF
.	.	TRBJ1-2	TRBV19	TGTGCCAGTACACAGGTAGAGAGCTATGGCTACACCTTC	CASTQVESYGYTF
.	.	TRBJ1-2	TRBV6-5	TGTGCCAGCAGTCTCCACCAGGGAGGCTATGGCTACACCTTC	CASSLHQGGYGYTF
.	once	TRBJ2-1	TRBV5-1	TGCGCCAGCAGCCCCGGACAGAGTTACAATGAGCAGTTCTTC	CASSPGQSYNEQFF
TRBD1	.	TRBJ1-5	TRBV18	TGTGCCAGCTCACTAAGGACAGGGGGTGATCAGCCCCAGCATTTT	CASSLRTGGDQPQHF
.	.	TRBJ1-1	TRBV3-1/TRBV3-2	TGTGCCAGCAGCCAACGTACGGGGGACACTGAAGCTTTCTTT	CASSQRTGDTEAFF
.	.	TRBJ2-7	TRBV4-3	TGCGCCAGCAGCCAAGACAGGGATAGACCTCTCTCCTACGAGCAGTACTTC	CASSQDRDRPLSYEQYF
TRBD1	.	TRBJ2-3	TRBV7-9	TGTGCCAGCAGCCCGGACAGGGAACTAGATACGCAGTATTTT	CASSPDRELDTQYF
TRBD1	.	TRBJ1-2	TRBV5-4	TGTGCCAGCAGCTTGGAGGACAGGGAATATGGCTACACCTTC	CASSLEDREYGYTF
.	.	TRBJ2-1	TRBV7-2	TGTGCCAGCAGCTTCTATACAGGGAATGAGAATGAGCAGTTCTTC	CASSFYTGNENEQFF
.	.	TRBJ2-1	TRBV5-6	TGTGCCAGCAGCCAACCAACAGGTTACAATGAGCAGTTCTTC	CASSQPTGYNEQFF
.	.	TRBJ1-3	TRBV15	TGTGCCACCAGCAGGGTAGCCTCTGGAAACACCATATATTTT	CATSRVASGNTIYF
TRBD1	.	TRBJ1-1	TRBV6-5	TGTGCCAGCAGCCAACTGACAGGGGCGGACACTGAAGCTTTCTTT	CASSQLTGADTEAFF
.	once	TRBJ2-2	TRBV19	TGTGCCACCAGACAGGAGGCAAACACCGGGGAGCTGTTTTTT	CATRQEANTGELFF
.	.	TRBJ1-4	TRBV4-1	TGCGCCAGCAGCCAAGACCTCAGTTTGAGAGGGGGTAGTGAAAAACTGTTTTTT	CASSQDLSLRGGSEKLFF
TRBD1	.	TRBJ2-4	TRBV2	TGTGCCAGCAGTGAGGACAGGGTCCTAGCCAAAAACATTCAGTACTTC	CASSEDRVLAKNIQYF
.	once	TRBJ2-7	TRBV5-4	TGTGCCAGCAGCTTGGATCGCGGGGCCCCCGAGCAGTACTTC	CASSLDRGAPEQYF
TRBD2	.	TRBJ2-1	TRBV28	TGTGCCAGCAGTCGGCTAGCGGGAGGCAACTACAATGAGCAGTTCTTC	CASSRLAGGNYNEQFF
.	.	TRBJ2-5	TRBV5-6	TGTGCCAGCGAGGTAGGGGCAGGGCCTGAGACCCAGTACTTC	CASEVGAGPETQYF
TRBD1	.	TRBJ2-7	TRBV5-1	TGCGCCAGCAGCCTCCCCCGGGGACGGACAGGGGCGGACGAGCAGTACTTC	CASSLPRGRTGADEQYF
TRBD1	.	TRBJ1-6	TRBV7-2	TGTGCCAGCAGCGGCCAGGGACAGAATAATTCACCCCTCCACTTT	CASSGQGQNNSPLHF